The following is a T cell receptor beta chain sequence with its context. Its antigen remains unidentified. The entry originates in a study of siplizumab effects on memory and regulatory T cells. Germline CDR1 is SGHDT and CDR2 is YYEEEE. The CDR3 has 15 amino acids. Losses at the gene ends were 0 bases for V and 2 bases for J; bases not matched to a gene: 3. Study conclusions and caveats: Proliferating siplizumab-culture Tregs lacked confirmation of suppressive function. With siplizumab, mappable alloreactive CD4+ clones averaged roughly 64% Treg-derived, versus around 27% in controls.

The repertoire was sequenced with immunoSEQ multiplex PCR; TCRdb's copy has only in-frame clones and lacks some. Of tens of thousands of clones listed, about 89% are singletons. This rearrangement joins TRBV5-6 to TRBJ2-7; the match to TRBD2 covers 9 bases. The clonotype was recovered from a human donor in good health. The sample comprised CD8+ T cells sorted from blood. In DNA, the CDR3 is TGTGCCAGCAGCTTGGTTAGCGGGAGTCCCTACGAGCAGTACTTC. It is translated as CASSLVSGSPYEQYF.